This passage covers 14 T cell receptor beta chains from one sample sequenced in a study of cytomegalovirus exposure and HLA in healthy donors. PCR involved 60 Vbeta and 13 Jbeta primers. Sequencing was performed with immunoSEQ multiplex PCR; in TCRdb, only in-frame clones are kept and a portion is missing. The sample has under 200,000 clones, around 80% seen once. Specimen: PBMCs. The source of these receptors is a woman aged 45-65 years in good health and CMV-seropositive.

The chain employs TRBV7-9 and TRBJ1-2, with TRBD1 matching 7 bases. This CDR3 has 13 residues. Germline V gene data show CDR1 as SEHNR and CDR2 as FQNEAQ (reference sequence). V lost 5 bases, J lost 3 bases, and 3 bases stayed unmatched. The CDR3 loop reads CASSPGTDYGYTF. The CDR3 nucleotides read TGTGCCAGCAGCCCCGGGACAGACTATGGCTACACCTTC. Full variable domain (outside the CDR3, taken from reference TRBV7-9 and TRBJ1-2): DTGVSQNPRHKITKRGQNVTFRCDPISEHNRLYWYRQTLGQGPEFLTYFQNEAQLEKSRLLSDRFSAERPKGSFSTLEIQRTEQGDSAMYLCASSPGTDYGYTFGSGTRLTVV.

This sequence joins TRBV7-9 and TRBJ2-1; D possibly corresponds to TRBD2 (5 bases). V was pared by 5 bases and J by 0 bases, with 14 bases between. CDR1 is SEHNR, CDR2 FQNEAQ, per germline (reference sequence). The CDR3 runs to 16 residues. CDR3 region: CASSPEGSSSYNEQFF. The CDR3 bases are TGTGCCAGCAGCCCCGAGGGTTCGAGCTCCTACAATGAGCAGTTCTTC.

This clone was observed a single time. This chain uses TRBV7-2 with TRBJ1-2; TRBD1 matches 9 bases. Germline CDR1 and CDR2: SGHTA and FQGNSA. The CDR3 is 16 amino acids. V shed 3 bases, J shed 7 bases, and the junction held 12 bases outside the gene matches. The CDR3 region is CASSLGAGTGFSGYTF. In DNA, the CDR3 is TGTGCCAGCAGCTTGGGGGCTGGGACAGGGTTTAGTGGCTACACCTTC.

The V call is TRBV5-4, the J call TRBJ2-2, with D unresolved. The CDR3 contains 12 residues. The ends were cut back, 3 bases at V and 3 bases at J, with 3 bases in the middle. From germline, CDR1 is SGHNT and CDR2 YYREEE (reference sequence). The CDR3 bases are TGTGCCAGCAGCTCCTACACCGGGGAGCTGTTTTTT. It is translated as CASSSYTGELFF.

The genes are TRBV28 and TRBJ2-3, with D possibly being TRBD2 (6 bases). V dropped 2 bases and J dropped 1 base, with 16 bases sitting between them. CDR3 length: 17 residues. In germline, CDR1 is MDHEN, CDR2 SYDVKM. CDR3 bases: TGTGCCAGCAGTTTAGGATATGGGCGGGGTCGCACAGATACGCAGTATTTT. It translates to CASSLGYGRGRTDTQYF.

The chain has TRBV4-3 and TRBJ1-3; 8 nucleotides agree with TRBD1. With 3 bases clipped from V and 2 bases from J, the junction kept 3 bases outside the gene matches. This CDR3 is built from 15 residues. Germline V gene sequence: CDR1 LGHNA, CDR2 YSLEER. This CDR3 reads CASSQMGQAGNTIYF. The CDR3, as DNA: TGCGCCAGCAGCCAGATGGGACAGGCTGGAAACACCATATATTTT.

The J gene is TRBJ2-1, the V gene TRBV28, with D possibly TRBD2 on 5 matching bases. This CDR3 is built from 16 residues. Trimming pared 2 bases from V and 0 bases from J, leaving 11 bases between. Germline V lookup: CDR1 MDHEN, CDR2 SYDVKM. The CDR3 here is CASSLGGRSSYNEQFF. CDR3 coding DNA: TGTGCCAGCAGTTTAGGAGGACGAAGCTCCTACAATGAGCAGTTCTTC.

V is TRBV18 and J is TRBJ1-5; 8 nucleotides align to TRBD1. CDR3 length: 15 residues. Per the germline V gene, CDR1 is KGHSH and CDR2 is LQKENI. Trimming cost V 3 bases and J 4 bases; bases outside gene matches: 5. The CDR3 loop is CASSPTGEGNQPQHF. In DNA, the CDR3 is TGTGCCAGCTCACCGACAGGGGAAGGGAATCAGCCCCAGCATTTT.

V usage is TRBV6-5 and J usage is TRBJ2-2, with 8 bases that match TRBD2. CDR1 MNHEY and CDR2 SVGAGI come from the germline V gene. The CDR3 totals 14 residues. V gave up 6 bases and J gave up 7 bases; unmatched junction bases: 7. The CDR3 bases are TGTGCCAGCAGAGGGACCGGGAGGGACGGGGAGCTGTTTTTT. Its translation is CASRGTGRDGELFF.

V usage is TRBV5-4 and J usage is TRBJ1-1, with 8 positions matching TRBD1. The germline gives CDR1 SGHNT, CDR2 YYREEE (reference sequence). J lost 1 base, V lost 0 bases, and 2 bases had no gene match. This CDR3 has 15 amino acids. CDR3 region: CASSLAGGSNTEAFF. CDR3 nucleotide sequence: TGTGCCAGCAGCTTGGCAGGGGGCTCGAACACTGAAGCTTTCTTT.

The chain uses TRBV19 and TRBJ2-1; 8 nucleotides align to TRBD2. Germline loops: CDR1 LNHDA, CDR2 SQIVND (reference sequence). This CDR3 is 15 amino acids long. With 3 bases clipped from V and 4 bases from J, the junction kept 5 bases outside the gene matches. The CDR3 bases are TGTGCCAGTAGTATTCGGGCTAGCGGGTACAATGAGCAGTTCTTC. Translating it yields CASSIRASGYNEQFF.

The V call is TRBV5-6, the J call TRBJ1-6, with TRBD1 identical over 8 bases. The CDR3 sequence is 15 residues long. Germline trimming cut 0 bases from V and 9 bases from J; bases unmatched to any gene: 5. Germline V gene data show CDR1 as SGHDT and CDR2 as YYEEEE. CDR3 in DNA: TGTGCCAGCAGCTTGGCACAGGGGGTTAGTTCACCCCTCCACTTT. Protein: CASSLAQGVSSPLHF.

The gene calls are TRBV7-9 and TRBJ2-4; 7 nucleotides match TRBD1. Unmatched junction bases numbered 7, after V lost 1 base and J lost 7 bases. This CDR3 is 15 amino acids long. The V gene's germline CDR1 is SEHNR and CDR2 FQNEAQ (reference sequence). This chain's CDR3 is CASSLVRGGRNIQYF. In DNA, the CDR3 is TGTGCCAGCAGCTTAGTAAGAGGGGGCAGGAACATTCAGTACTTC.

V gene TRBV9 combines with J gene TRBJ2-1, with D perhaps matching TRBD1 (6 bases). There are 14 residues in the CDR3. CDR1 and CDR2 from the germline V gene are SGDLS and YYNGEE. The V and J ends lost 0 bases and 8 bases respectively, with 12 bases between them. Here the CDR3 reads CASSVAVKGDEQFF. For the CDR3, the DNA is TGTGCCAGCAGCGTAGCTGTGAAGGGGGATGAGCAGTTCTTC.